This is a list of T cell receptor beta chains from one sample in a study of blood T cell repertoires in COVID-19. Generated by immunoSEQ multiplex PCR, the TCRdb table keeps only in-frame clones and is missing some. In the table there are about 130,000 clones, roughly 86% of which are singletons. Sequenced material: peripheral blood. The receptor set was obtained from a woman in her 70s with COVID-19, enrolled during active disease. CDR3s include the opening cysteine and the closing phenylalanine or tryptophan. The order of the fields is CDR3 protein, CDR3 DNA, J gene, V gene, D gene, clone size. D genes are given only for firm matches. Only some rows state a clone size, as once, few, many or a class for expanded clones.

CASSPPTYNEQFF	TGTGCCAGCTCACCACCAACATACAATGAGCAGTTCTTC	TRBJ2-1	TRBV18	NA	NA
CASSSPGLPHNEQFF	TGTGCCAGCAGCTCACCGGGACTACCACACAATGAGCAGTTCTTC	TRBJ2-1	TRBV7-8	TRBD2	once
CASSLGTSGTQVAKNIQYF	TGTGCCAGCAGTCTCGGGACTAGCGGGACCCAGGTAGCCAAAAACATTCAGTACTTC	TRBJ2-4	TRBV6-6	TRBD2	NA
CASSLGAMEAFF	TGTGCCAGCAGTTTAGGGGCTATGGAAGCTTTCTTT	TRBJ1-1	TRBV12-3/TRBV12-4	NA	once
CAWAGGTHTDTQYF	TGTGCCTGGGCTGGCGGGACCCACACAGATACGCAGTATTTT	TRBJ2-3	TRBV30	NA	NA
CASGARQSLFGEQYF	TGTGCCAGTGGTGCCCGACAGTCCCTCTTTGGCGAGCAGTACTTC	TRBJ2-7	TRBV19	NA	NA
CASSLRGGIETQYF	TGTGCCAGCAGCTTAAGGGGGGGGATAGAGACCCAGTACTTC	TRBJ2-5	TRBV7-8	NA	NA
CASSEPPGQGINEQFF	TGTGCCAGCAGTGAACCCCCGGGACAGGGAATCAATGAGCAGTTCTTC	TRBJ2-1	TRBV6-1	TRBD1	NA
CASSPRQGLNTEAFF	TGTGCCAGCAGCCCCAGACAGGGATTGAACACTGAAGCTTTCTTT	TRBJ1-1	TRBV7-9	TRBD1	NA
CASSVGQGLAYEQYF	TGTGCCAGCAGCGTAGGGCAGGGGTTAGCTTACGAGCAGTACTTC	TRBJ2-7	TRBV9	NA	NA
CAWSYRRNTEAFF	TGTGCCTGGAGTTACAGGAGGAACACTGAAGCTTTCTTT	TRBJ1-1	TRBV30	NA	NA
CASSSRRGAGGSSYEQYF	TGTGCCAGCAGCTCCCGGCGGGGAGCGGGGGGCTCTTCCTACGAGCAGTACTTC	TRBJ2-7	TRBV5-4	TRBD2	few
CASSVGSGSNTEAFF	TGTGCCAGCAGCGTAGGGTCAGGGTCGAACACTGAAGCTTTCTTT	TRBJ1-1	TRBV9	NA	NA
CASSVRTGSYGYTF	TGTGCCAGCAGTGTGCGGACAGGCTCCTATGGCTACACCTTC	TRBJ1-2	TRBV2	TRBD1	NA
CASSITGFEAFF	TGTGCCAGTAGTATAACAGGGTTTGAAGCTTTCTTT	TRBJ1-1	TRBV19	NA	NA
CASVTQAGLITDTQYF	TGCGCCAGCGTAACTCAAGCGGGGTTAATCACAGATACGCAGTATTTT	TRBJ2-3	TRBV5-1	TRBD2	once
CSAREGTGGSYEQYF	TGCAGCGCTCGGGAGGGGACAGGGGGCTCCTACGAGCAGTACTTC	TRBJ2-7	TRBV29-1	TRBD1	NA
CASSSRAGMGWNEQFF	TGTGCCAGCAGTTCACGGGCGGGTATGGGTTGGAATGAGCAGTTCTTC	TRBJ2-1	TRBV6-5	NA	NA
CASSLGGAGNTIYF	TGTGCCAGCAGTTTAGGGGGGGCTGGAAACACCATATATTTT	TRBJ1-3	TRBV28	NA	NA
CASSGPGQGNYGYTF	TGTGCCAGCAGTGGGCCGGGACAGGGTAATTATGGCTACACCTTC	TRBJ1-2	TRBV27	TRBD1	NA
CASTPRGELFF	TGTGCCAGCACCCCTAGAGGGGAGCTGTTTTTT	TRBJ2-2	TRBV7-9	NA	few
CASSQVDSQPQHF	TGCGCCAGCAGCCAGGTGGACAGTCAGCCCCAGCATTTT	TRBJ1-5	TRBV4-1	NA	NA
CASSLGTSGGETQYF	TGCGCCAGCAGCTTGGGTACTAGCGGGGGGGAGACCCAGTACTTC	TRBJ2-5	TRBV5-1	TRBD2	NA
CASSVASGGNSPLHF	TGTGCCAGCAGCGTAGCCTCAGGGGGGAATTCACCCCTCCACTTT	TRBJ1-6	TRBV9	TRBD1	NA
CASSLSRTGGYQPQHF	TGTGCCAGCAGTTTATCCAGGACAGGGGGCTATCAGCCCCAGCATTTT	TRBJ1-5	TRBV28	TRBD1	NA
CAWSPSPGGHQPQHF	TGTGCCTGGAGTCCCTCCCCAGGGGGGCATCAGCCCCAGCATTTT	TRBJ1-5	TRBV30	TRBD1	once
CASSAGTGRGYTF	TGTGCCAGTAGTGCCGGGACAGGGAGAGGCTACACCTTC	TRBJ1-2	TRBV19	TRBD1	NA
CASSLGTSVHEQYF	TGTGCCAGCAGCTTAGGGACTAGCGTCCACGAGCAGTACTTC	TRBJ2-7	TRBV11-2	TRBD2	once
CASSLAPPTSGGWETQYF	TGTGCCAGCAGCTTAGCCCCCCCGACTAGCGGGGGGTGGGAGACCCAGTACTTC	TRBJ2-5	TRBV7-2	TRBD2	NA
CASSSDTYGYTF	TGTGCCAGCAGTTCAGACACCTATGGCTACACCTTC	TRBJ1-2	TRBV6-5	NA	NA
CASSPRQGLNTEAFF	TGTGCCAGCAGTCCCCGACAGGGATTGAACACTGAAGCTTTCTTT	TRBJ1-1	TRBV27	TRBD1	NA
CASSYRGRGTDTQYF	TGTGCCAGCAGTTATAGGGGAAGAGGCACAGATACGCAGTATTTT	TRBJ2-3	TRBV6-5	NA	NA
CASSPRETINTEAFF	TGTGCCAGCTCACCACGGGAGACAATAAACACTGAAGCTTTCTTT	TRBJ1-1	TRBV18	NA	NA
CASSEKQGTGNTIYF	TGCGCCAGCAGCGAAAAACAGGGGACTGGAAACACCATATATTTT	TRBJ1-3	TRBV5-1	TRBD1	NA
CAWSDGLAGDTQYF	TGTGCCTGGAGTGACGGACTAGCGGGAGATACGCAGTATTTT	TRBJ2-3	TRBV30	TRBD2	once
CASSKTGFNNQPQHF	TGTGCCAGCAGCAAGACAGGGTTTAACAATCAGCCCCAGCATTTT	TRBJ1-5	TRBV5-6	TRBD1	NA
CASSLKTTGVGIRYEQYF	TGTGCCAGCAGCTTAAAAACGACAGGGGTGGGTATTCGCTACGAGCAGTACTTC	TRBJ2-7	TRBV5-6	TRBD1	NA
CASTGDRGKDSPLHF	TGTGCCAGCACCGGGGACAGGGGAAAAGATTCACCCCTCCACTTT	TRBJ1-6	TRBV2	TRBD1	NA
CASSLGLGVRGSNQPQHF	TGTGCCAGCAGCTTAGGGTTGGGGGTCAGGGGTTCCAATCAGCCCCAGCATTTT	TRBJ1-5	TRBV7-9	NA	NA
CASSQGLADQETQYF	TGTGCCAGCAGCCAAGGGTTAGCGGACCAAGAGACCCAGTACTTC	TRBJ2-5	TRBV14	NA	NA
CASSSGTVKAYGYTF	TGTGCCAGCTCCTCCGGGACAGTGAAAGCCTATGGCTACACCTTC	TRBJ1-2	TRBV18	TRBD1	NA
CASSLGGRDEKLFF	TGTGCCAGCAGCTTGGGAGGGAGGGATGAAAAACTGTTTTTT	TRBJ1-4	TRBV5-4	NA	NA
CASSPQAARRTGSSYEQYF	TGTGCCAGCTCACCCCAGGCCGCCAGGAGGACAGGGAGCTCCTACGAGCAGTACTTC	TRBJ2-7	TRBV18	TRBD1	once
CASSLGDRMITGGYTF	TGCGCCAGCAGCTTGGGGGACAGGATGATTACTGGTGGCTACACCTTC	TRBJ1-2	TRBV5-1	TRBD1	NA
CASSTIGTGYYGYTF	TGTGCCAGCTCAACTATAGGGACAGGGTACTATGGCTACACCTTC	TRBJ1-2	TRBV18	TRBD1	NA
CASSRRQGDVSGNTIYF	TGTGCCAGCAGCCGCCGACAGGGGGATGTATCTGGAAACACCATATATTTT	TRBJ1-3	TRBV4-2	TRBD1	many
CASSERVSGNNQPQHF	TGTGCCAGCAGTGAAAGGGTCAGCGGAAACAATCAGCCCCAGCATTTT	TRBJ1-5	TRBV2	NA	NA
CASSLGLANAETQYF	TGCGCCAGCAGTTTAGGACTAGCGAACGCAGAGACCCAGTACTTC	TRBJ2-5	TRBV5-1	TRBD2	NA